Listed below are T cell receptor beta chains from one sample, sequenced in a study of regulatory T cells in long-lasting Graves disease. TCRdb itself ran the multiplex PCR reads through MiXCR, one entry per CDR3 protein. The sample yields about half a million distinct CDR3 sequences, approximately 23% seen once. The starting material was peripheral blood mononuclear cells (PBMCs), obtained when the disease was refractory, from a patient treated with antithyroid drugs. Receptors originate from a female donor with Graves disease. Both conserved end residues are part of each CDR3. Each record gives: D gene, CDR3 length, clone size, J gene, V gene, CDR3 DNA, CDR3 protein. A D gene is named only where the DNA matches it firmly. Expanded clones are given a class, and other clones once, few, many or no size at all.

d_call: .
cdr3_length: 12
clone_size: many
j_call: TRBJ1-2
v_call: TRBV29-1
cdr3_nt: TGCAGCGTTGAATTAGTCGGGTACGGCTACACCTTC
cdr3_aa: CSVELVGYGYTF

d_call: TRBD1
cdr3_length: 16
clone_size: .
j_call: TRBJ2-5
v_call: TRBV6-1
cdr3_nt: TGTGCCAGCAGTGAGGGACAGGGGTCGGGGCAAGAGACCCAGTACTTC
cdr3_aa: CASSEGQGSGQETQYF

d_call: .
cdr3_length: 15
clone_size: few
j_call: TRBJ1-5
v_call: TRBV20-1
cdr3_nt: TGCAGTGCTAGAGGGGTAGGGGGTCGCAATCAGCCCCAGCATTTT
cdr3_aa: CSARGVGGRNQPQHF

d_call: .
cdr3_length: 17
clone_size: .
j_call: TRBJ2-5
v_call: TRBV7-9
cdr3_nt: TGTGCCAGCAGCTTAGAAAGGTTTCGGCAGATCCAAGAGACCCAGTACTTC
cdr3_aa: CASSLERFRQIQETQYF

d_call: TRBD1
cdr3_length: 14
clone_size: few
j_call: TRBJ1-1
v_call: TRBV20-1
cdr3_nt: TGCAGTGCGATCAATGGACAGGGGGGTTCCGAAGCTTTCTTT
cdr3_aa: CSAINGQGGSEAFF

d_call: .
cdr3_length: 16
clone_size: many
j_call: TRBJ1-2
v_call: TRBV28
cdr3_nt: TGTGCCAGCAGTTTTGTTACTTCAGGGAACGACTATGGCTACACCTTC
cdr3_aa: CASSFVTSGNDYGYTF

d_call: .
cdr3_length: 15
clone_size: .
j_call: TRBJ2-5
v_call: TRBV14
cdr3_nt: TGTGCCAGCAGCCAAGGGACACCCGGTGGAGAGACCCAGTACTTC
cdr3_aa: CASSQGTPGGETQYF

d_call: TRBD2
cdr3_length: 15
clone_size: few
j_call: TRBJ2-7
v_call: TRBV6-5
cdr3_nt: TGTGCCAGCTGTTTTTATGGCGGGAGTTCCTACGAGCAGTACTTC
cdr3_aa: CASCFYGGSSYEQYF

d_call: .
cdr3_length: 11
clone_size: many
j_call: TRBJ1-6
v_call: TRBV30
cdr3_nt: TGTGCCTGGACGGAATTCGGAGTCCTCCACTTT
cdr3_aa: CAWTEFGVLHF

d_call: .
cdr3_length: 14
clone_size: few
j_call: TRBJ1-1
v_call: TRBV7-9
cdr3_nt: TGTGCCAGCAGCCCAATATTGACAGCCACTGAAGCTTTCTTT
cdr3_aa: CASSPILTATEAFF

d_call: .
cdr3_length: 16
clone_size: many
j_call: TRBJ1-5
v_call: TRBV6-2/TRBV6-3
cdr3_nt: TGTGCCAGCAGTTACTCGGGACAAATTAGCAATCAGCCCCAGCATTTT
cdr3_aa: CASSYSGQISNQPQHF

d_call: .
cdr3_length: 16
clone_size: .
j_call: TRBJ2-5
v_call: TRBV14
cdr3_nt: TGTGCCAGCAGCCAAGAGGGGACCCCTCGAGAGGAGACCCAGTACTTC
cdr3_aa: CASSQEGTPREETQYF

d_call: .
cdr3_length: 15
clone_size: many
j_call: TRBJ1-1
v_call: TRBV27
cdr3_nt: TGTGCCAGCAGTCCAGGACAGATCAGTAACACTGAAGCTTTCTTT
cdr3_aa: CASSPGQISNTEAFF

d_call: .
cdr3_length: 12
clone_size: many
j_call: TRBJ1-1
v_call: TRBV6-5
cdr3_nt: TGTGCCAGCAGTTACCATGGGGCTGAAGCTTTCTTT
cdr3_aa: CASSYHGAEAFF

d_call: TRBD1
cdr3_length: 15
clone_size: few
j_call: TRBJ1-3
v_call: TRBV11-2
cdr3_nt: TGTGCCAGCAGCTTCGGGACAGGGGGCAGAAACACCATATATTTT
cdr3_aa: CASSFGTGGRNTIYF

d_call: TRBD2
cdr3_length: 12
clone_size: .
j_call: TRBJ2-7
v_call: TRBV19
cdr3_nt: TGTGCCAGTGGGGGAGGGCGTAACGAGCAGTACTTC
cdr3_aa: CASGGGRNEQYF